The next 17 T cell receptor beta chains were all read from a single sample in a study of shared clonotypes between healthy human individuals (dated by TCRdb to about 2020). Receptors were amplified or captured by the immunoSEQ multiplex PCR assay. TCRdb took this table from immuneACCESS and kept in-frame rearrangements with V and J called. Such tables lack part of the clones; where checked against another copy, unresolved V genes explain under half of the gap, and the rest is unexplained. This sample lists fewer than 400,000 clones; over 65% were detected once. 10% to 13% of the sample comes from the top ten. The sequenced material came from memory CD4+ T cells sorted from blood. In the paper's terms, the cell subset or site label means: CD45RA-negative fraction. The receptor set was obtained from a man aged 25-45 years in good health.

CDR3 amino acids: CASSLGAGLRQETQYF. CDR3 bases: TGTGCCAGCAGCTTGGGGGCAGGGTTAAGGCAAGAGACCCAGTACTTC. This chain links TRBV5-6 with TRBJ2-5; D possibly corresponds to TRBD1 (5 bases). Trimming left V 0 bases short and J 2 bases short, with 14 bases between. The CDR3 is 16 residues long. The germline V gene has CDR1 SGHDT and CDR2 YYEEEE. Variable domain in full (rest from reference TRBV5-6 and TRBJ2-5): DAGVTQSPTHLIKTRGQQVTLRCSPKSGHDTVSWYQQALGQGPQFIFQYYEEEERQRGNFPDRFSGHQFPNYSSELNVNALLLGDSALYLCASSLGAGLRQETQYFGPGTRLLVL.

The chain employs TRBV5-5 and TRBJ1-2, with D possibly TRBD1 on 5 matching bases. This CDR3 has 16 amino acids. Trimming removed 4 bases at V and 2 bases at J, with 18 bases between. In germline, CDR1 is SGHKS, CDR2 YYEKEE (reference sequence). In DNA form, the CDR3 reads TGTGCCAGCAGCGGGCCTCCAGGGTCGGGGAACTATGGCTACACCTTC. Residues: CASSGPPGSGNYGYTF.

The chain joins TRBV7-8 to TRBJ1-4; 8 positions match TRBD1. Per the germline V gene, CDR1 is SGHVS and CDR2 is FQNEAQ. V trimming: 4 bases; J trimming: 7 bases; junction bases outside the gene matches: 11. The CDR3 has 16 amino acids. The CDR3, as DNA: TGTGCCAGCAGCTCTGAGCCAGGGGGCTCTGGTGAAAAACTGTTTTTT. Its translation: CASSSEPGGSGEKLFF.

J is TRBJ1-2 and V is TRBV5-1; no reliable D call. The V end was cut by 0 bases, the J end by 6 bases, with 6 bases between. The CDR3 runs 12 residues. Germline CDR1 reads SGHRS; CDR2 reads YFSETQ. This CDR3 is CASSLATDGYTF. Written as DNA, the CDR3 is TGCGCCAGCAGCTTGGCCACCGATGGCTACACCTTC.

This chain joins TRBV11-2 and TRBJ2-1; the D gene is possibly TRBD1 (6 bases). From germline, CDR1 is SGHAT and CDR2 FQNNGV. Trimming took 8 bases from V and 5 from J, leaving 16 bases between them. CDR3 length: 14 amino acids. As DNA, the CDR3 is TGTGCCAGCTCAGGGGAAAAATGGAACAATGAGCAGTTCTTC. Translating it yields CASSGEKWNNEQFF.

The chain joins TRBV19 to TRBJ1-1; tentative D call: TRBD1 (6 bases). CDR1 is LNHDA, CDR2 SQIVND, per germline (reference sequence). Between the trimmed V and J ends, which lost 1 base and 1 base, there was a span of 10 bases. The CDR3 sequence is 15 residues long. The CDR3 loop reads CASSIGGQTNTEAFF. CDR3 DNA sequence: TGTGCCAGTAGTATAGGTGGACAGACGAACACTGAAGCTTTCTTT.

CDR3 amino acids: CASSIAGEFGEQFF. The DNA for the CDR3 is TGTGCCAGCAGCATTGCCGGGGAGTTCGGTGAGCAGTTCTTC. V gene TRBV2 combines with J gene TRBJ2-1; D is perhaps TRBD2 (5 bases). V was cut by 6 bases and J by 9 bases, with 18 bases left in between. Germline values: CDR1 SNHLY, CDR2 FYNNEI. The CDR3 is 14 amino acids.

The genes are TRBV28 and TRBJ2-7, with unresolved D. Germline-derived CDR1 and CDR2 are MDHEN and SYDVKM. Deletions cut 10 bases from V and 0 bases from J, with 10 bases between. The CDR3 length is 12 residues. In DNA, the CDR3 is TGTGCCATCCGGGCTAGCTCCTACGAGCAGTACTTC. Translation gives CAIRASSYEQYF.

This clone was seen a handful of times. This chain links TRBV30 with TRBJ2-7; D may match TRBD1 or TRBD2 (6 bases each). The CDR3 contains 14 residues. The V gene's germline CDR1 is GTSNPN and CDR2 SVGIG (reference sequence). Between the trimmed V and J ends, which lost 4 bases and 0 bases, there was a span of 13 bases. The CDR3 bases are TGTGCCTGGAATTCTGGGGGGCGCTCCTACGAGCAGTACTTC. Amino acids: CAWNSGGRSYEQYF. Combining the CDR3 with reference TRBV30 and TRBJ2-7 gives the whole variable domain SQTIHQWPATLVQPVGSPLSLECTVEGTSNPNLYWYRQAAGRGLQLLFYSVGIGQISSEVPQNLSASRPQDRQFILSSKKLLLSDSGFYLCAWNSGGRSYEQYFGPGTRLTVT.

CDR3 sequence (DNA): TGCGCCAGCAGCTTGGGAACCTTCAGGAGCTACGAGCAGTACTTC. Protein product: CASSLGTFRSYEQYF. The genes are TRBV5-1 and TRBJ2-7, with unresolved D. V was shortened by 0 bases and J by 3 bases, with 13 bases between the two germline ends. This CDR3 is 15 amino acids long. Per the germline V gene, CDR1 is SGHRS and CDR2 is YFSETQ.

V gene TRBV5-1 combines with J gene TRBJ2-2; 13 bases are shared with TRBD2. V lost 1 base and J lost 2; bases outside the gene matches: 5. Germline V lookup: CDR1 SGHRS, CDR2 YFSETQ. The length of the CDR3 is 18 residues. CDR3 in DNA: TGCGCCAGCAGCTTGTATGGACTAGCGGGAGCTAACACCGGGGAGCTGTTTTTT. Translating gives CASSLYGLAGANTGELFF.

CDR3 nucleotide sequence: TGTGCCAGCAAAGGTGACACCGGGGAGCTGTTTTTT. Its protein product is CASKGDTGELFF. V usage is TRBV7-2 and J usage is TRBJ2-2; no clear D. Germline V lookup: CDR1 SGHTA, CDR2 FQGNSA. The CDR3 contains 12 residues. Between the trimmed V and J ends, which lost 7 bases and 3 bases, there was a span of 6 bases.

The chain joins TRBV14 to TRBJ2-3; D perhaps matches TRBD2 (6 bases). CDR1 is SGHDN and CDR2 is FVKESK in the germline V gene. This CDR3 has 17 amino acids. Trimming pared 0 bases from V and 2 bases from J, leaving 15 bases between. The CDR3, as DNA: TGTGCCAGCAGCCAAGAAAGGGCTAGCGCCTACACAGATACGCAGTATTTT. Translated: CASSQERASAYTDTQYF.

This chain links TRBV27 with TRBJ1-2; 7 bases map to TRBD1. Germline V gene sequence: CDR1 MNHEY, CDR2 SMNVEV (reference sequence). V trimming: 5 bases; J trimming: 6 bases; junction bases outside the gene matches: 12. This CDR3 has 15 amino acids. CDR3 sequence reads: CASSTAPGQSHGYTF. CDR3 bases: TGTGCCAGCAGTACCGCCCCGGGACAGAGCCATGGCTACACCTTC.

The chain recombines TRBV28 with TRBJ2-7; D not certain. The germline CDR1 and CDR2 sequences are MDHEN and SYDVKM. The CDR3 contains 14 residues. Deletions cut 2 bases from V and 2 bases from J, with 10 bases between. CDR3 region: CASSLLSHAYEQYF. CDR3 nucleotide sequence: TGTGCCAGCAGTTTACTGTCTCATGCCTACGAGCAGTACTTC.

V gene TRBV5-1 combines with J gene TRBJ2-5; D is ambiguous. CDR3 size: 15 residues. Germline loops: CDR1 SGHRS, CDR2 YFSETQ. V lost 5 bases to trimming and J lost 4 bases, with 18 bases between them. CDR3 loop: CASSYRVGGSETQYF. CDR3 nucleotides: TGCGCCAGCAGTTACCGGGTGGGCGGTTCAGAGACCCAGTACTTC.

The chain joins TRBV5-1 to TRBJ2-1; TRBD1 might be the D (8 bases). This CDR3 is 15 amino acids long. Between the trimmed V and J ends, which lost 2 bases and 7 bases, there was a span of 16 bases. Per the germline V gene, CDR1 is SGHRS and CDR2 is YFSETQ. The CDR3 is CASSFRTGGVNEQFF. CDR3 coding DNA: TGCGCCAGCAGCTTTCGTACAGGGGGGGTGAATGAGCAGTTCTTC.